The clone carrying this T cell receptor (beta chain) was seen many times. All patients were untreated before thyroid surgery. TCRdb re-called the PCR reads via MiXCR. This sample carries 20,000 to 25,000 clones, 15% to 19% of them seen once, and the ten largest clones take under 20%. This sample was included in a study of metastatic and nonmetastatic thyroid tumors. Study in general: Thyroid patients, malignant and benign, had repertoires compared across blood and tumor or nodule tissue.

The length of the CDR3 is 15 residues. The germline V gene has CDR1 SGHNT and CDR2 YYREEE (reference sequence). Deletions cut 1 base from V and 0 bases from J, with 9 bases between. The J gene is TRBJ2-3, the V gene TRBV5-4; D is perhaps TRBD2 (5 bases). The sequence was obtained from a female donor with papillary thyroid cancer or a benign thyroid nodule (not recorded which). Some clones in this sample may be carry-over from other donors' samples. Material: blood. Here the CDR3 reads CASSLRLASTDTQYF. CDR3 DNA: TGTGCCAGCAGCTTGCGTCTAGCTAGCACAGATACGCAGTATTTT.